The clone carrying this T cell receptor delta chain was seen a handful of times. The antigen is undetermined. One junction end disagrees with the germline gene, perhaps due to a read error. Germline lookup yields CDR1 TSWWSYY and CDR2 QGS. The CDR3 is 20 amino acids. This specimen comes from a study of Vδ1+ human thymocytes. Notes on the study in general: Thymic TRG and TRD repertoires appeared highly polyclonal, with Gaussian CDR3 length distributions.

Sequences come from RNA converted to cDNA by reverse transcription. The CDR3 regions were amplified by multiplex PCR from V-gene primers to a constant-region primer. TCRdb reapplied CATT to the multiplex PCR reads. The table includes about 55,000 delta-chain clones, 15% to 20% detected once. The gene calls are TRDV1 and TRDJ1; D may match TRDD2 or TRDD3 (5 bases each). The specimen was Vdelta1+ gamma-delta thymocytes from the thymus. The subset: FACS-sorted CD3+ TCRalphabeta- TCRVdelta1+ TCRVdelta2- thymocytes. The receptor was derived from a boy under three years old who had congenital heart surgery. The DNA for the CDR3 is TGTGCTCTTGGGGAACTAAGCCTACACGATGGGGACGGAAACACCGATGAACTCATCTTT. Translated: CALGELSLHDGDGNTDELIF.